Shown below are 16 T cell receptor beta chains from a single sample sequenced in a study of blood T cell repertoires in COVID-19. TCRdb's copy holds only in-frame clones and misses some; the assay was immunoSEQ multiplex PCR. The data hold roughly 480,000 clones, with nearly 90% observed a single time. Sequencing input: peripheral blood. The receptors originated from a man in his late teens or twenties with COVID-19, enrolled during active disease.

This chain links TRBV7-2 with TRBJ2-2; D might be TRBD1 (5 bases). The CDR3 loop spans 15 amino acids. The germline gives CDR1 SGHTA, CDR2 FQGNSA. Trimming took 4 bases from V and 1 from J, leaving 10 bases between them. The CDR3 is CASSSQTGNTGELFF. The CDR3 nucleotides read TGTGCCAGCAGCTCACAAACAGGGAACACCGGGGAGCTGTTTTTT.

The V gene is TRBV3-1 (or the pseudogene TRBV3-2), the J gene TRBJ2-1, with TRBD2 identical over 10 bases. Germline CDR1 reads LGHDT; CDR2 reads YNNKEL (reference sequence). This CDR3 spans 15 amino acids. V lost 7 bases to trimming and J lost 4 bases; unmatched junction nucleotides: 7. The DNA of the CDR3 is TGTGCCAGCACCCGGGGACTAGCGCGTTACAATGAGCAGTTCTTC. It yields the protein CASTRGLARYNEQFF.

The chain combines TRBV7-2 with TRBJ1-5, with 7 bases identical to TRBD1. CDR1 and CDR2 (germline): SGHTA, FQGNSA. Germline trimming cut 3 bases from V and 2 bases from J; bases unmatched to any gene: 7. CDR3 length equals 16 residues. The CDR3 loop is CASSFEQGRRNQPQHF. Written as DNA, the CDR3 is TGTGCCAGCAGCTTCGAACAGGGGCGCCGCAATCAGCCCCAGCATTTT.

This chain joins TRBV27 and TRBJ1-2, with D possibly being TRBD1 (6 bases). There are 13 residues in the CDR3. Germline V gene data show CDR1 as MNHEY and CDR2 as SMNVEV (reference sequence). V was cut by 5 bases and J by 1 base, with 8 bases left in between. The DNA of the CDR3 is TGTGCCAGCAGTACAGGGAGTAACTATGGCTACACCTTC. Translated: CASSTGSNYGYTF.

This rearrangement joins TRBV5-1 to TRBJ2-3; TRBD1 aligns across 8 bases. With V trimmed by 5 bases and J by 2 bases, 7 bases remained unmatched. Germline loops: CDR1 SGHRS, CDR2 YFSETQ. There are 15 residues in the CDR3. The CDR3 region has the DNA TGCGCCAGCAGATCCACAGGGGGACACACAGATACGCAGTATTTT. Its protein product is CASRSTGGHTDTQYF.

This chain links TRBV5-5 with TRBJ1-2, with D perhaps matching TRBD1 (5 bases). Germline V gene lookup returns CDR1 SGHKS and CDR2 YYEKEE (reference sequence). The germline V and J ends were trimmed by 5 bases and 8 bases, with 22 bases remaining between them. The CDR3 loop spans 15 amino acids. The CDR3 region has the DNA TGTGCCAGCAGTCGTCATAACCAGGGATCCGACGGCTACACCTTC. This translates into CASSRHNQGSDGYTF.

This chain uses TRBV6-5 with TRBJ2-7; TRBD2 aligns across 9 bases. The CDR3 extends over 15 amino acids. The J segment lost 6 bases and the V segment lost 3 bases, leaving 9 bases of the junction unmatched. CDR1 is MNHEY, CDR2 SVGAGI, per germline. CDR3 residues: CASSYNGGRAGEQYF. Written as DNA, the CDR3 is TGTGCCAGCAGTTATAACGGCGGGAGGGCTGGCGAGCAGTACTTC.

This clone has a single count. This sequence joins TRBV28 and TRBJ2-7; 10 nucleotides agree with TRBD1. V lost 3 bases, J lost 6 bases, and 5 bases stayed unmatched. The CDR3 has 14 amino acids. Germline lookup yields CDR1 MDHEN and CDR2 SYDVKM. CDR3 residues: CASSLMGDRGEQYF. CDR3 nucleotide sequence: TGTGCCAGCAGTTTGATGGGGGACAGGGGCGAGCAGTACTTC. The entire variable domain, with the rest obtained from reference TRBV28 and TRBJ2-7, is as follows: DVKVTQSSRYLVKRTGEKVFLECVQDMDHENMFWYRQDPGLGLRLIYFSYDVKMKEKGDIPEGYSVSREKKERFSLILESASTNQTSMYLCASSLMGDRGEQYFGPGTRLTVT.

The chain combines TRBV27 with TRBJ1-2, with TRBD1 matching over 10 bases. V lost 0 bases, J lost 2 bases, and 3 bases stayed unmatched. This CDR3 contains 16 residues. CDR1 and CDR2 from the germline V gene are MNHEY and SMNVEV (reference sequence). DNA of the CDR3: TGTGCCAGCAGTTTATCCCGACAGGGGGCAAACTATGGCTACACCTTC. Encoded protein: CASSLSRQGANYGYTF.

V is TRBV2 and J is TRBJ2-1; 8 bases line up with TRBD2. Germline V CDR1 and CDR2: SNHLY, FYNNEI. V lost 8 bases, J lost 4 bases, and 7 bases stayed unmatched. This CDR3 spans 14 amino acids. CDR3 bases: TGTGCCAGCCAACCGGGACTAGAATACAATGAGCAGTTCTTC. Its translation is CASQPGLEYNEQFF.

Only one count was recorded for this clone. The CDR3 protein is CASSISSSRETQYF. The CDR3 coding sequence is TGTGCCAGTAGTATCTCCTCATCCCGGGAGACCCAGTACTTC. This sequence joins TRBV19 and TRBJ2-5; no reliable D call. The CDR3 runs 14 residues. Germline CDR1 is LNHDA and CDR2 is SQIVND (reference sequence). The V end lost 3 bases, the J end lost 5 bases, and 13 bases lay between the germline ends.

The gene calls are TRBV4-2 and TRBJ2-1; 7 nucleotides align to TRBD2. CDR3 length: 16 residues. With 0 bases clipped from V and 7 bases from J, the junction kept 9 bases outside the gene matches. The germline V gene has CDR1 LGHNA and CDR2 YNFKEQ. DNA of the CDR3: TGTGCCAGCAGCCAAGAACCCGGGACTACGAGAAATGAGCAGTTCTTC. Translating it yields CASSQEPGTTRNEQFF.

The CDR3 nucleotides read TGTGCCAGCTCACCCCAGGATATCACAGATACGCAGTATTTT. This codes for CASSPQDITDTQYF. The gene calls are TRBV18 and TRBJ2-3, with unresolved D. Germline V lookup: CDR1 KGHSH, CDR2 LQKENI. The CDR3 is 14 residues long. V lost 3 bases, J lost 2 bases, and 9 bases lay in between.

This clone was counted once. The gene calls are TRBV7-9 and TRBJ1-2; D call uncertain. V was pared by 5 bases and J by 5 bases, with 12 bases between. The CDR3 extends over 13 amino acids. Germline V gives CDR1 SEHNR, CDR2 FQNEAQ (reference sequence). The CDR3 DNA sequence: TGTGCCAGCAGCCGGGAGAAGGTTTATGGCTACACCTTC. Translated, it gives CASSREKVYGYTF.

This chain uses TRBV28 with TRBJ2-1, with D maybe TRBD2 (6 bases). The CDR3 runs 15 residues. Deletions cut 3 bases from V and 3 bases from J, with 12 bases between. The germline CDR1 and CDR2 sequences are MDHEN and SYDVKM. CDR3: CASSFAAGFYNEQFF. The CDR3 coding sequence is TGTGCCAGCAGTTTTGCTGCGGGGTTCTACAATGAGCAGTTCTTC.

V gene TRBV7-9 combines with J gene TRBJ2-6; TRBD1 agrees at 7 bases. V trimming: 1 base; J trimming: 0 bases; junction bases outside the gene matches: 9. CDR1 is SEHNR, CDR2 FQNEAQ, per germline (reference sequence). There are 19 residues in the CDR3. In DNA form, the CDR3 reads TGTGCCAGCAGCTTAGGTACAGGGGCCCCAACCTCTGGGGCCAACGTCCTGACTTTC. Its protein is CASSLGTGAPTSGANVLTF. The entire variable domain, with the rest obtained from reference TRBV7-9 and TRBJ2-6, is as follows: DTGVSQNPRHKITKRGQNVTFRCDPISEHNRLYWYRQTLGQGPEFLTYFQNEAQLEKSRLLSDRFSAERPKGSFSTLEIQRTEQGDSAMYLCASSLGTGAPTSGANVLTFGAGSRLTVL.